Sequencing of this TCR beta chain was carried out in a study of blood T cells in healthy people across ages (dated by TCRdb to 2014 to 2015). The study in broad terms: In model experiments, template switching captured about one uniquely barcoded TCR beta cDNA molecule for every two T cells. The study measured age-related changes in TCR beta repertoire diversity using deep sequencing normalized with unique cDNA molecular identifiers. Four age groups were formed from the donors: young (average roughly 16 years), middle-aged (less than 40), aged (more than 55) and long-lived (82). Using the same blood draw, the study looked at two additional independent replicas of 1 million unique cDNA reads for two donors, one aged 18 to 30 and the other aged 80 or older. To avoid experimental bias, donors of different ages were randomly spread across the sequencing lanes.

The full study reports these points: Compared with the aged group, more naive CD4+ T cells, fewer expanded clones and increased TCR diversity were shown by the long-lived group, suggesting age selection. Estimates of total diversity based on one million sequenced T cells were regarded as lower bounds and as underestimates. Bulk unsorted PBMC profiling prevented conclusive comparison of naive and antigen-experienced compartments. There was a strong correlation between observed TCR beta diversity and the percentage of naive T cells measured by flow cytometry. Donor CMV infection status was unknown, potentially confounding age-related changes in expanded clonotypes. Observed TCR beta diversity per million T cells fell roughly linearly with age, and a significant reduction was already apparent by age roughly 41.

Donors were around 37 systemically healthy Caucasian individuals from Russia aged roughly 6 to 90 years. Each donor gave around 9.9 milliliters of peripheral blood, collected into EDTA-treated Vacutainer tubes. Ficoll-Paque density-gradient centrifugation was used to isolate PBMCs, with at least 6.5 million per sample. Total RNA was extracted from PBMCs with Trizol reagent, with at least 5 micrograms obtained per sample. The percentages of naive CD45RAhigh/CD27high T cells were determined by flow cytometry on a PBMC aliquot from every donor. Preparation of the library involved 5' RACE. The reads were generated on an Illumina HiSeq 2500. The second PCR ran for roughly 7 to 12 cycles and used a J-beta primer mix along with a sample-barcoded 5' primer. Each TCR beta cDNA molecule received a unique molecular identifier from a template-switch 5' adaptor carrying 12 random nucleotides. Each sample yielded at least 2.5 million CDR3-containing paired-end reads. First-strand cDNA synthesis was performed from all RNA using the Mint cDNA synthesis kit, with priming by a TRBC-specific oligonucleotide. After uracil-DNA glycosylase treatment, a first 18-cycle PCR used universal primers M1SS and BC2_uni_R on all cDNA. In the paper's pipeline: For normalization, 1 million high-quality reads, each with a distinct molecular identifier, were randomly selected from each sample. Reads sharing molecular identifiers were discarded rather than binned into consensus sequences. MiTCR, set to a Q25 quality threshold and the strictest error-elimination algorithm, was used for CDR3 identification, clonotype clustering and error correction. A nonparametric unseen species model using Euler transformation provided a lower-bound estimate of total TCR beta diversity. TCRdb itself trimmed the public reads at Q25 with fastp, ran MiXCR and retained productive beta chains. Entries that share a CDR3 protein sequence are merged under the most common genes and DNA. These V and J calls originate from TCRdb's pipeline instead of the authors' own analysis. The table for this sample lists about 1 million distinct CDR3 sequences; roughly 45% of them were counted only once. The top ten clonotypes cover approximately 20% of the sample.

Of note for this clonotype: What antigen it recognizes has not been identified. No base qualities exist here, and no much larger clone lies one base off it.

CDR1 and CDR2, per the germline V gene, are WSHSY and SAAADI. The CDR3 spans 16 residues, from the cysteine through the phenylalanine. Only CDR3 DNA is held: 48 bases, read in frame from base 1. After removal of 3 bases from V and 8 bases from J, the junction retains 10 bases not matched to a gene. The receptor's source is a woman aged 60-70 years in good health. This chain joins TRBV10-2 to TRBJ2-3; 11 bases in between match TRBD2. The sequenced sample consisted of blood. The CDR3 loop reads CASSDLLAGVIGTQYF. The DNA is TGCGCCAGCAGTGACCTACTAGCGGGAGTGATAGGTACGCAGTATTTT.